This T cell receptor (beta chain) derives from a study of vaccination and CD4 T cells after COVID-19. The V and J ends lost 4 bases and 1 base respectively, with 6 bases between them. Germline assignment: CDR1 SNHLY and CDR2 FYNNEI. The CDR3 is made up of 13 amino acids. Treatment of the sample: approximately 11-day PBMC culture with coronavirus spike peptide pools or control peptides (ViraFEST assay). Concerning this clonotype itself: Antigen unknown.

Cultured CD4+ T cells had their DNA profiled by the Oncomine TCR Beta short-read assay. TCRdb re-called the PCR reads with MiXCR, one entry per CDR3 protein. The table lists 6,000 or so distinct CDR3 sequences, less than 20% of them singletons. Sequencing was done on a sample of CD4+ T cells from blood, cultured in vitro. This chain connects TRBV2 to TRBJ2-3, with D unclear. The clonotype was recovered from a human donor who had recovered from COVID-19. The CDR3 DNA is TGTGCCAGCAGTGGTTTCGGCACAGATACGCAGTATTTT. As protein: CASSGFGTDTQYF. The full variable domain, rest sourced from reference TRBV2 and TRBJ2-3, is EPEVTQTPSHQVTQMGQEVILRCVPISNHLYFYWYRQILGQKVEFLVSFYNNEISEKSEIFDDQFSVERPDGSNFTLKIRSTKLEDSAMYFCASSGFGTDTQYFGPGTRLTVL.